This T cell receptor beta chain is from a study of blood T cells in healthy people across ages. Using a J-beta primer mix together with a sample-barcoded 5' primer, a second PCR was run for roughly 7 to 12 cycles. TCRdb reanalysed the 5' RACE reads using MiXCR and keeps one entry per CDR3 protein. The sample has roughly 640,000 distinct CDR3 sequences, 25% to 35% seen once; the top ten hold 15% to 19%. Whole-study results and caveats: Comparison with aged donors showed that long-lived donors had more naive CD4+ cells and higher diversity.

As regards this clonotype: What it binds is unknown.

Every participating donor contributed about 10 milliliters of peripheral blood through a draw. The study isolated at least 6.5 million PBMCs from each sample. CDR3 length equals 14 residues. CDR1 is SEHNR, CDR2 FQNEAQ, per germline (reference sequence). With V trimmed by 5 bases and J by 5 bases, 8 bases remained unmatched. Sequenced input: blood. This clonotype was sampled from a woman over 75 in good health. J is TRBJ1-1 and V is TRBV7-9; 7 positions agree with TRBD1. The CDR3 is CASSATGVRTEAFF. The CDR3, as DNA: TGTGCCAGCAGCGCAACAGGGGTTCGAACTGAAGCTTTCTTT.